These 7 T cell receptor beta chains share one sample of origin, sequenced in a study of PD-L1 blockade in urothelial cancer. The time point is: peripheral blood 6 weeks after treatment start. Sequenced by immunoSEQ multiplex PCR; TCRdb stores in-frame clones only, minus some. The sample records about 51,000 clones, around nine tenths being singletons. The sequencing here drew on PBMCs, taken around atezolizumab (anti-PD-L1) treatment. The receptors stem from a man between 60 and 75 years old with urothelial cancer.

The V gene is TRBV10-1, the J gene TRBJ2-5; possibly TRBD1 for D (6 bases). V lost 3 bases, J lost 1 base, and 12 bases lay in between. There are 15 residues in the CDR3. Germline values: CDR1 WNHNN, CDR2 SYGVQD (reference sequence). CDR3 coding DNA: TGCGCCAGCAGTGACCTGGGGGCCCCCCAAGAGACCCAGTACTTC. Amino acids: CASSDLGAPQETQYF.

This sequence joins TRBV5-4 and TRBJ2-5, with TRBD2 identical over 11 bases. This CDR3 has 15 residues. Per the germline V gene, CDR1 is SGHNT and CDR2 is YYREEE (reference sequence). J gave up 5 bases and V 5 bases, and 8 bases lay outside the gene matches. In DNA, the CDR3 is TGTGCCAGCAGTCCCACTAGCGGGAGTATGGAGACCCAGTACTTC. This gives the protein CASSPTSGSMETQYF.

This clone showed up just once. This chain connects TRBV28 to TRBJ2-7; 8 bases are a match to TRBD2. This CDR3 is built from 16 residues. V dropped 6 bases and J dropped 3; count of bases not matched to a gene: 13. Per the germline V gene, CDR1 is MDHEN and CDR2 is SYDVKM. CDR3 DNA: TGTGCCAGCAGGGTCGGAGGAGCGGGAGAAGGCTACGAGCAGTACTTC. This encodes CASRVGGAGEGYEQYF.

The J gene is TRBJ1-1, the V gene TRBV7-2, with D possibly matching TRBD1 (6 bases). Germline CDR1 and CDR2: SGHTA and FQGNSA. This CDR3 has 13 residues. V was clipped by 5 bases and J by 8 bases, with 15 bases between them. The CDR3 sequence is CASSHVGGDEAFF. The DNA for the CDR3 is TGTGCCAGCAGCCACGTAGGGGGGGACGAAGCTTTCTTT. Together with reference TRBV7-2 and TRBJ1-1, the CDR3 gives the full variable domain: GAGVSQSPSNKVTEKGKDVELRCDPISGHTALYWYRQSLGQGLEFLIYFQGNSAPDKSGLPSDRFSAERTGGSVSTLTIQRTQQEDSAVYLCASSHVGGDEAFFGQGTRLTVV.

The V call is TRBV7-3, the J call TRBJ2-1; TRBD1 is a possible D gene (6 bases). CDR1 SGHTA and CDR2 FQGTGA come from the germline V gene. Between the trimmed V and J ends, which lost 5 bases and 6 bases, there was a span of 11 bases. The CDR3 loop spans 13 amino acids. Written as DNA, the CDR3 is TGTGCCAGCAGCCCACAGGGTTCCAATGAGCAGTTCTTC. This gives the protein CASSPQGSNEQFF.

The rearrangement joins TRBV4-3 to TRBJ2-1; 8 positions match TRBD2. V lost 0 bases and J lost 8; bases outside the gene matches: 15. CDR1 and CDR2 (germline): LGHNA, YSLEER. The CDR3 is 18 amino acids. CDR3 bases: TGCGCCAGCAGCCAAGAAGGGGTCGGGGGGGGCCGCATCCATGAGCAGTTCTTC. This codes for CASSQEGVGGGRIHEQFF.

The chain uses TRBV5-1 and TRBJ2-7; TRBD1 agrees at 8 bases. The CDR3 runs to 15 residues. Per germline, CDR1 SGHRS and CDR2 YFSETQ. J lost 4 bases, V lost 1 base, and 7 bases had no gene match. The CDR3 coding sequence is TGCGCCAGCAGCTTGTGGGCAGGGGGCACTTACGAGCAGTACTTC. This sequence encodes CASSLWAGGTYEQYF.